A single TCR beta chain is shown here with its context. The germline V and J ends were trimmed by 1 base and 4 bases, with 7 bases remaining between them. CDR3 length equals 13 residues. Germline assignment: CDR1 SGHAT and CDR2 FQNNGV. MiXCR was run by TCRdb on the RT-PCR reads, yielding one entry per CDR3 protein. The sample consists of about 700,000 distinct CDR3 sequences, 12% to 15% of them appearing once. The chain has TRBV11-2 and TRBJ1-1, with unresolved D. The source material was memory CD4+ T cells from blood. This receptor was identified in a female donor in good health, serving as a healthy control. Written as DNA, the CDR3 is TGTGCCAGCAGCTTAGGGGAAGCCACTGAAGCTTTCTTT. Its translation is CASSLGEATEAFF.